This TCR beta chain comes out of a study of blood T cell repertoires in COVID-19. Study overall: PBMCs, B-cell-depleted T cells, or T cells provided the cDNA or gDNA that made up the material.

Per the original methods: Scientists estimated how many nucleated cells there were by amplifying reference gene primers. Generated by immunoSEQ multiplex PCR, the TCRdb table keeps only in-frame clones and is missing some. V, J and clone size are taken as reported in that table, and D and trimming were inferred from the DNA itself. The sample has some 200,000 clones, 80% to 90% seen once. Per the germline V gene, CDR1 is PRHDT and CDR2 is FYEKMQ (reference sequence). After removal of 0 bases from V and 7 bases from J, the junction contained 3 bases not matched to a gene. There are 15 residues in the CDR3.

This receptor was obtained from a woman aged 40 to 50 who had recovered from COVID-19. The sequencing sample was made of peripheral blood. The gene calls are TRBV13 and TRBJ1-6; 7 positions match TRBD1. The CDR3 DNA reads TGTGCCAGCAGCTTAGGAGGGGGCGGGAATTCACCCCTCCACTTT. Translation: CASSLGGGGNSPLHF.